This is a list of T cell receptor beta chains from one sample in a study of T cells in tuberculosis. The data were produced by immunoSEQ multiplex PCR, yet TCRdb's version contains in-frame clones alone and is incomplete. The sample lists some 30,000 clones; 87% were seen once. Sequenced material: PBMCs, taken at tuberculosis diagnosis. The origin of the receptors is an adult with tuberculosis. Both conserved end residues are part of each CDR3. D genes are given only for firm matches. Rows give clone size only sometimes, using once, few, many, or a class for an expanded clone.

>TRBV5-4|-|-|TRBJ2-3
TGTGCCAGCGCCGGTGTTGCAGATACGCAGTATTTT
CASAGVADTQYF
>TRBV2|-|-|TRBJ1-5
TGTGCCAGCAGAGCGGGAACTTATAGCAATCAGCCCCAGCATTTT
CASRAGTYSNQPQHF
>TRBV7-8|-|-|TRBJ2-7
TGTGCCAGCAGCTTGTTACAGGGTCCGGCCTACGAGCAGTACTTC
CASSLLQGPAYEQYF
>TRBV5-6|-|-|TRBJ1-2
TGTGCCAGCAGCTTCTGGACAAGGGGCTACACCTTC
CASSFWTRGYTF
>TRBV11-1|-|-|TRBJ2-3
TGTGCCAGCAGCTTAAACGGACCGGGAGTGGCAGATACGCAGTATTTT
CASSLNGPGVADTQYF
>TRBV9|-|TRBD2|TRBJ2-1
TGTGCCAGCAGCGTAACTAGCGGGAGGGCCAATGAGCAGTTCTTC
CASSVTSGRANEQFF
>TRBV11-2|few|-|TRBJ2-7
TGTGCCAGCAGCTTAGATGCAGGGCACTCCTACGAGCAGTACTTC
CASSLDAGHSYEQYF
>TRBV10-3|-|-|TRBJ1-1
TGTGCCATCAGGAACTACGCCCCGGGTGAAGCTTTCTTT
CAIRNYAPGEAFF
>TRBV4-1|once|TRBD1|TRBJ1-6
TGCGCCAGCAGCCAAGGGAAAATCGGACAGGCCCGACTCCACTTT
CASSQGKIGQARLHF
>TRBV30|-|-|TRBJ2-7
TGTGCCTGGAGGGCCTCGGACATTCAATACGAGCAGTACTTC
CAWRASDIQYEQYF
>TRBV15|-|TRBD2|TRBJ2-5
TGTGCCACCAGCAGAGCAGATCTAGCGGGAGAAGAGACCCAGTACTTC
CATSRADLAGEETQYF
>TRBV7-3|-|TRBD1|TRBJ1-6
TGTGCCAGCAGCCCCGGGACAGATAATTCACCCCTCCACTTT
CASSPGTDNSPLHF